The next 24 T cell receptor beta chains were all read from a single sample in a study of T cells in Graves' hyperthyroidism and ophthalmopathy. RNA transcripts provided the source from which TCR beta CDR3 regions were amplified. When the TCR CDR3 underwent first-round RT-PCR, the HTBI primer set was used. One entry per CDR3 protein, called by TCRdb with MiXCR from the multiplex PCR reads. The sample holds 500,000 to 550,000 distinct CDR3 sequences, around 21% seen once. The sequenced sample consisted of blood. All receptors come from a man aged 18 to 30 with Graves' hyperthyroidism.

The rearrangement links TRBV18 to TRBJ2-7, with D perhaps matching TRBD1 (6 bases). V was pared by 4 bases and J by 0 bases, with 16 bases between. The CDR3 loop spans 16 amino acids. The germline gives CDR1 KGHSH, CDR2 LQKENI. CDR3 loop: CASSLTQGSSSYEQYF. Here the CDR3 DNA reads TGTGCCAGCTCACTTACCCAGGGGTCGAGCTCCTACGAGCAGTACTTC.

The V and J genes are TRBV9 and TRBJ1-2, with a tentative D call TRBD1 (5 bases). Germline V gene sequence: CDR1 SGDLS, CDR2 YYNGEE. The CDR3 is 14 amino acids. The V end lost 0 bases, the J end lost 4 bases, and 10 bases lay between the germline ends. CDR3 loop: CASSVVGGSYGYTF. In DNA, the CDR3 is TGTGCCAGCAGCGTAGTTGGGGGTAGCTATGGCTACACCTTC.

The table lists this clonotype with a few counts. This may stem from a read error, because a much larger clone lies one nucleotide away. The gene calls are TRBV28 and TRBJ1-2; no clear D gene. V was pared by 9 bases and J by 4 bases, with 18 bases between. The CDR3 has 14 residues. Per germline, CDR1 MDHEN and CDR2 SYDVKM. The CDR3 DNA reads TGTGCCAGTATCTGGGCAGGAAAAAGCTATGGCTACACCTTC. Its translation is CASIWAGKSYGYTF.

This clonotype showed up just a few times. This chain uses TRBV12-3 or TRBV12-4 with TRBJ1-1; D is undetermined. The V and J ends lost 5 bases and 0 bases respectively, with 7 bases between them. The CDR3 runs 13 residues. CDR3 sequence: CASSKTMNTEAFF. The CDR3 DNA sequence: TGTGCCAGCAGTAAGACTATGAACACTGAAGCTTTCTTT.

J is TRBJ1-5 and V is TRBV7-2; D not certain. Germline V gene sequence: CDR1 SGHTA, CDR2 FQGNSA. Trimming left V 1 base short and J 7 bases short, with 14 bases between. The CDR3 runs 15 residues. The CDR3 sequence is CASSLGPGVRQPQHF. The DNA of the CDR3 is TGTGCCAGCAGCTTAGGTCCGGGTGTCAGGCAGCCCCAGCATTTT.

This clonotype was recorded at least ten times. The rearrangement links TRBV30 to TRBJ2-7, with D tentatively TRBD1 (5 bases). CDR1 is GTSNPN and CDR2 is SVGIG in the germline V gene (reference sequence). The CDR3 loop spans 15 amino acids. V was clipped by 0 bases and J by 0 bases, with 12 bases between them. The CDR3 DNA sequence: TGTGCCTGGAGTGTCGACAGTCAAAGCTCCTACGAGCAGTACTTC. It encodes CAWSVDSQSSYEQYF.

This clonotype came up a few times. V gene TRBV5-1 combines with J gene TRBJ1-5, with a weak D call TRBD1 (5 bases). This CDR3 has 17 amino acids. Per the germline V gene, CDR1 is SGHRS and CDR2 is YFSETQ. V gave up 4 bases and J gave up 2 bases, with 19 bases separating them. For the CDR3, the DNA is TGCGCCAGCAGCCCGGGACCTTCGGGGTTTGGCAATCAGCCCCAGCATTTT. The encoded protein is CASSPGPSGFGNQPQHF. The full variable domain, with the rest looked up from reference TRBV5-1 and TRBJ1-5, is KAGVTQTPRYLIKTRGQQVTLSCSPISGHRSVSWYQQTPGQGLQFLFEYFSETQRNKGNFPGRFSGRQFSNSRSEMNVSTLELGDSALYLCASSPGPSGFGNQPQHFGDGTRLSIL.

This clonotype was recorded many times. The genes are TRBV14 and TRBJ1-2; D gene ambiguous. The V end was cut by 0 bases, the J end by 3 bases, with 8 bases between. CDR1 is SGHDN, CDR2 FVKESK, per germline. The CDR3 runs 14 residues. CDR3 nucleotides: TGTGCCAGCAGCCAAGACCTCGTTGACTATGGCTACACCTTC. Its translation is CASSQDLVDYGYTF. The entire variable domain, with the rest obtained from reference TRBV14 and TRBJ1-2, is as follows: EAGVTQFPSHSVIEKGQTVTLRCDPISGHDNLYWYRRVMGKEIKFLLHFVKESKQDESGMPNNRFLAERTGGTYSTLKVQPAELEDSGVYFCASSQDLVDYGYTFGSGTRLTVV.

The sample holds a few counts of this clonotype. The V call is TRBV10-3, the J call TRBJ2-5; 7 bases line up with TRBD2. Losses at the gene ends were 6 bases for V and 2 bases for J; bases not matched to a gene: 6. CDR1 ENHRY and CDR2 SYGVKD come from the germline V gene. This CDR3 contains 14 residues. The CDR3 loop is CAIRGGELQETQYF. CDR3 nucleotides: TGTGCCATCAGGGGGGGGGAACTGCAAGAGACCCAGTACTTC.

This clonotype was observed at least ten times. CDR3 nucleotide sequence: TGTGCCAGCACTACCTCGGGGGGGACCTATGGCTACACCTTC. This encodes CASTTSGGTYGYTF. This chain uses TRBV7-9 with TRBJ1-2, with D tentatively TRBD1 (5 bases). The CDR3 loop spans 14 amino acids. CDR1 is SEHNR and CDR2 is FQNEAQ in the germline V gene (reference sequence). V lost 7 bases to trimming and J lost 4 bases, with 16 bases between them.

This clonotype was detected many times. The chain links TRBV5-1 to TRBJ1-5, with 8 bases aligning to TRBD1. This CDR3 region has 16 residues. Germline lookup yields CDR1 SGHRS and CDR2 YFSETQ. V lost 3 bases, J lost 1 base, and 6 bases stayed unmatched. This CDR3 reads CASSYQDRASNQPQHF. The CDR3, as DNA: TGCGCCAGCAGCTACCAGGACAGGGCGAGCAATCAGCCCCAGCATTTT.

This clonotype was counted between two and nine times. The CDR3 sequence is CASMGQIYEQYF. The DNA for the CDR3 is TGTGCCAGCATGGGACAGATTTACGAGCAGTACTTC. The chain joins TRBV28 to TRBJ2-7; TRBD1 matches at 7 bases. Germline-derived CDR1 and CDR2 are MDHEN and SYDVKM. There are 12 residues in the CDR3. Unmatched junction bases numbered 4, after V lost 7 bases and J lost 4 bases.

This clonotype was seen a few times. The rearrangement uses TRBV7-3 and TRBJ2-5, with 7 bases that match TRBD2. V lost 2 bases, J lost 6 bases, and 3 bases stayed unmatched. The CDR3 runs 13 residues. In germline, CDR1 is SGHTA, CDR2 FQGTGA. CDR3 in amino acids: CASSLGGSKTQYF. Here the CDR3 DNA reads TGTGCCAGCAGCTTAGGCGGGAGTAAGACCCAGTACTTC.

This clonotype has at least ten counts. This chain links TRBV28 with TRBJ2-7; the D is unclear. There are 15 residues in the CDR3. Germline CDR1 MDHEN, CDR2 SYDVKM. The V gene lost 4 bases and the J gene lost 2 bases, with 15 bases spanning the gap. CDR3 bases: TGTGCCAGCAGTTGGGCGGCCAAACCCCCCTACGAGCAGTACTTC. Its translation is CASSWAAKPPYEQYF.

This chain links TRBV12-3 or TRBV12-4 with TRBJ1-2; D gene unclear. The CDR3 is 14 amino acids. V was cut by 1 base and J by 2 bases, with 8 bases left in between. The CDR3 nucleotides read TGTGCCAGCAGTTTAGGGACGGACAACTATGGCTACACCTTC. As protein: CASSLGTDNYGYTF.

In its sample, this clonotype was seen many times. This sequence joins TRBV27 and TRBJ2-7, with no clear D. V lost 2 bases and J 3 bases, leaving 8 bases between the germline ends. Looked up from germline, CDR1 is MNHEY and CDR2 is SMNVEV (reference sequence). This CDR3 has 13 amino acids. The CDR3 sequence: CASSLGQRYEQYF. The CDR3 nucleotides read TGTGCCAGCAGTTTAGGCCAGCGCTACGAGCAGTACTTC.

This sequence joins TRBV12-3 or TRBV12-4 and TRBJ1-3; TRBD1 matches at 9 bases. The V and J ends lost 10 bases and 4 bases, in that order; junction bases with no gene match: 11. This CDR3 is 15 amino acids long. Here the CDR3 DNA reads TGTGCCACAAAACCTGGACAGGGGTCCGGAAACACCATATATTTT. It yields the protein CATKPGQGSGNTIYF.

At least ten counts were recorded for this clonotype. The genes are TRBV19 and TRBJ2-7; 12 nucleotides agree with TRBD1. The CDR3 spans 13 residues. Trimming took 11 bases from V and 5 from J; bases not matched to a gene: 7. Germline V gene lookup returns CDR1 LNHDA and CDR2 SQIVND (reference sequence). CDR3 sequence: CASGQGAPNEQYF. CDR3 bases: TGTGCCTCGGGACAGGGGGCGCCCAACGAGCAGTACTTC. The entire variable domain, with the rest obtained from reference TRBV19 and TRBJ2-7, is as follows: DGGITQSPKYLFRKEGQNVTLSCEQNLNHDAMYWYRQDPGQGLRLIYYSQIVNDFQKGDIAEGYSVSREKKESFPLTVTSAQKNPTAFYLCASGQGAPNEQYFGPGTRLTVT.

In this sample, this clonotype turned up many times. The gene calls are TRBV11-1 and TRBJ1-3; tentatively, D is TRBD1 (6 bases). This CDR3 comprises 16 residues. Germline CDR1 and CDR2: SGHAT and FQDESV (reference sequence). V shed 5 bases and J shed 0 bases, with 14 bases lying between them. CDR3 DNA sequence: TGTGCCAGCAGCCCATCTTGGGGGCCCTCTGGAAACACCATATATTTT. It encodes CASSPSWGPSGNTIYF.

This clonotype was seen at least ten times. The chain recombines TRBV10-3 with TRBJ1-1; tentatively, D is TRBD1 (6 bases). Trimming cost V 2 bases and J 3 bases, with 10 bases left between them. CDR3 size: 14 residues. Per the germline V gene, CDR1 is ENHRY and CDR2 is SYGVKD. The CDR3 is CAISELDSYTEAFF. The CDR3 DNA is TGTGCCATCAGTGAGCTGGACAGTTACACTGAAGCTTTCTTT.

This clonotype was seen once. This rearrangement joins TRBV6-2 or TRBV6-3 to TRBJ1-2; D call uncertain. Germline V gives CDR1 MNHEY, CDR2 SVGEGT. Trimming pared 5 bases from V and 8 bases from J, leaving 12 bases between. This CDR3 is 12 amino acids long. As DNA, the CDR3 is TGTGCCAGCAGTGATCCTTCGGAAGGCTACACCTTC. It yields the protein CASSDPSEGYTF.

Many counts were recorded for this clonotype. The chain links TRBV6-1 to TRBJ2-7; 11 nucleotides agree with TRBD2. Germline CDR1 reads MNHNS; CDR2 reads SASEGT. This CDR3 has 15 amino acids. V lost 6 bases, J lost 5 bases, and 9 bases stayed unmatched. The CDR3 nucleotides read TGTGCCAGCAGACTAGCGGGGGCAAGAAAGCACGAGCAGTACTTC. This encodes CASRLAGARKHEQYF.

This clonotype showed up many times. The genes are TRBV28 and TRBJ1-5; D gene unclear. CDR1 is MDHEN and CDR2 is SYDVKM in the germline V gene. The CDR3 has 12 residues. V was pared by 4 bases and J by 4 bases, with 5 bases between. The DNA of the CDR3 is TGTGCCAGCAGTTCTAATAATCAGCCCCAGCATTTT. It is translated as CASSSNNQPQHF.

In this sample, this clonotype turned up many times. V gene TRBV15 combines with J gene TRBJ1-2; D may be TRBD1 (6 bases). Per germline, CDR1 LNHNV and CDR2 YYDKDF (reference sequence). V lost 0 bases and J lost 4, with 12 bases in between. This CDR3 has 15 residues. CDR3 region: CATSRETGGAYGYTF. The CDR3 DNA reads TGTGCCACCAGCAGAGAGACCGGGGGGGCCTATGGCTACACCTTC.